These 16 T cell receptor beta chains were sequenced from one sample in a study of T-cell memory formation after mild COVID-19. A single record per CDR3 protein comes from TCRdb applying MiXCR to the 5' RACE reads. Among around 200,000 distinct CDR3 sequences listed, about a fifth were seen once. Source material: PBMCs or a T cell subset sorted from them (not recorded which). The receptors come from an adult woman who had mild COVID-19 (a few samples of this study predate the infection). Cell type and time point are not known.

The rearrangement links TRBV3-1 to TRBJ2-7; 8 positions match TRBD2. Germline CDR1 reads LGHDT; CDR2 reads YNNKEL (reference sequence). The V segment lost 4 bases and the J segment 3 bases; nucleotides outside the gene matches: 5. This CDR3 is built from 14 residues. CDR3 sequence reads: CASSPPGRGYEQYF. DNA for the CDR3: TGTGCCAGCAGCCCCCCCGGGAGGGGCTACGAGCAGTACTTC.

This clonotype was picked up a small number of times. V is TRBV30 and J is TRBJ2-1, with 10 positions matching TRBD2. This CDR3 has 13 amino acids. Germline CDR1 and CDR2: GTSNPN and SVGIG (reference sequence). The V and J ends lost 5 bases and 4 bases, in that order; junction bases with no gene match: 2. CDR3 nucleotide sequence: TGTGCCTGGGGACTAGCGGAATACAATGAGCAGTTCTTC. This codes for CAWGLAEYNEQFF.

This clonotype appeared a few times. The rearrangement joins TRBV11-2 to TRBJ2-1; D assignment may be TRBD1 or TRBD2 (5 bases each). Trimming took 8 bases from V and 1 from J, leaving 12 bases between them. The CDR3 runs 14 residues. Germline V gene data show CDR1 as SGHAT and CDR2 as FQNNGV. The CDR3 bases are TGTGCCAGCCATAGCTGGGGGTCCTACAATGAGCAGTTCTTC. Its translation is CASHSWGSYNEQFF. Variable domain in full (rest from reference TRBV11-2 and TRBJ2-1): EAGVAQSPRYKIIEKRQSVAFWCNPISGHATLYWYQQILGQGPKLLIQFQNNGVVDDSQLPKDRFSAERLKGVDSTLKIQPAKLEDSAVYLCASHSWGSYNEQFFGPGTRLTVL.

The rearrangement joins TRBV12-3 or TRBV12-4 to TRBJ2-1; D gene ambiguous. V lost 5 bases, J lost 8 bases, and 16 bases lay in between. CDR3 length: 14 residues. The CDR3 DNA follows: TGTGCCAGCAGTCCCGGGCTCTATGGCGATGAGCAGTTCTTC. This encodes CASSPGLYGDEQFF.

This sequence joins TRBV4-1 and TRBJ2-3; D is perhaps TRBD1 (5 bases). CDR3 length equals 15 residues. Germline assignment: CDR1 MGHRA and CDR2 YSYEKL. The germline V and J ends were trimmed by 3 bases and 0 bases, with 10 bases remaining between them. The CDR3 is CASSHDRASTDTQYF. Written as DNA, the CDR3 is TGCGCCAGCAGCCACGACAGAGCTAGCACAGATACGCAGTATTTT.

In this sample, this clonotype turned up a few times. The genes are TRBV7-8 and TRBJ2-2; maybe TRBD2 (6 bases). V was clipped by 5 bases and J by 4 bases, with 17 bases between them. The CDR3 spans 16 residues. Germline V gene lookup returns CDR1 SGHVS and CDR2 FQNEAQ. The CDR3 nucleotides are TGTGCCAGCAGCCCAGACCCGGGACTCCCCACCGGGGAGCTGTTTTTT. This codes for CASSPDPGLPTGELFF.

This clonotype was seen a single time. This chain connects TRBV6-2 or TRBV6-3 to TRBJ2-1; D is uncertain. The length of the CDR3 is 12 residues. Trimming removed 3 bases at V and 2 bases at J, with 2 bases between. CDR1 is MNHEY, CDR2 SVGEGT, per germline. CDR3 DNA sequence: TGTGCCAGCAGTTATACCTACAATGAGCAGTTCTTC. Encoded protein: CASSYTYNEQFF.

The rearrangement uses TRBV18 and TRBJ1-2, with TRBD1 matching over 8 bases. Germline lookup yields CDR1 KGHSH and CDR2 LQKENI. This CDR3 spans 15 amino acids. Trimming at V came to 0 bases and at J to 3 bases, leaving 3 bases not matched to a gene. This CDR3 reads CASSPPYRGDYGYTF. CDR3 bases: TGTGCCAGCTCACCACCGTACAGGGGGGACTATGGCTACACCTTC.

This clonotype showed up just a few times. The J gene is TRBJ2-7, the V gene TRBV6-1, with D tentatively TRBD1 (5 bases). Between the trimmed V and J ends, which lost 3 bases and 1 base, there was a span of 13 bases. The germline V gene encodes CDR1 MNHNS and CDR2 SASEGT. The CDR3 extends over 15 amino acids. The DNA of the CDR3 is TGTGCCAGCAGTGAGAGCAGGACACCTTCCTACGAGCAGTACTTC. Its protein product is CASSESRTPSYEQYF.

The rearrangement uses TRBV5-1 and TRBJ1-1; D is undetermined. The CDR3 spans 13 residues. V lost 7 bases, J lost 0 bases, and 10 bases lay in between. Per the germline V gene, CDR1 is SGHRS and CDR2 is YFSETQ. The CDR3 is CASGHSMNTEAFF. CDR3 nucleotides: TGCGCCAGCGGGCACAGCATGAACACTGAAGCTTTCTTT.

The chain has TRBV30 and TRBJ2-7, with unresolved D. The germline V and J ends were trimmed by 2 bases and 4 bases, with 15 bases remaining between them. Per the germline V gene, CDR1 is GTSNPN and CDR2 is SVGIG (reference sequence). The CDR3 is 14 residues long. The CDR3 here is CAWSTPPSVYEQYF. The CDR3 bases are TGTGCCTGGAGTACGCCTCCGTCAGTTTACGAGCAGTACTTC.

CDR3 DNA: TGTGCCAGCACCGCGGGACTAGCGGGGGGGCTCTCCTACAATGAGCAGTTCTTC. Its translation is CASTAGLAGGLSYNEQFF. V is TRBV9 and J is TRBJ2-1; TRBD2 matches at 16 bases. The CDR3 has 18 residues. J lost 0 bases, V lost 6 bases, and 6 bases had no gene match. The germline CDR1 and CDR2 sequences are SGDLS and YYNGEE.

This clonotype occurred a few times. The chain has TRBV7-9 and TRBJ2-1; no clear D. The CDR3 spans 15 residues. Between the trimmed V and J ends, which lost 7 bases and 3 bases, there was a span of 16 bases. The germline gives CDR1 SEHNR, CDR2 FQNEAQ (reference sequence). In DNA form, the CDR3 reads TGTGCCAGCATAGGTAACGGTTTTGGCTACAATGAGCAGTTCTTC. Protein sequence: CASIGNGFGYNEQFF.

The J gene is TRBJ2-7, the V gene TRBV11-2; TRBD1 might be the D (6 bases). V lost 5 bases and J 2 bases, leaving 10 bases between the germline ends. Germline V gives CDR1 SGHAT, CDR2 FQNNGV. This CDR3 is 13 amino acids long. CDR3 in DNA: TGTGCCAGCAGCCCGGGACACCCCTACGAGCAGTACTTC. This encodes CASSPGHPYEQYF.

The CDR3 loop is CASSLGGSLMMNTEAFF. CDR3 DNA sequence: TGTGCCAGCAGCTTAGGGGGGTCTCTAATGATGAACACTGAAGCTTTCTTT. The rearrangement joins TRBV11-2 to TRBJ1-1; tentatively, D is TRBD1 (5 bases). The CDR3 runs to 17 residues. Trimming removed 1 base at V and 0 bases at J, with 15 bases between. Germline loops: CDR1 SGHAT, CDR2 FQNNGV.

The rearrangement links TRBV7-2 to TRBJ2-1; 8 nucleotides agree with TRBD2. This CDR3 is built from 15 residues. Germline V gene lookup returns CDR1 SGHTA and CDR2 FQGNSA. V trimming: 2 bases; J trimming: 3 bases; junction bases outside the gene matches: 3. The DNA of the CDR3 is TGTGCCAGCAGCTTATCCCTAGCGGGCTACAATGAGCAGTTCTTC. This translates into CASSLSLAGYNEQFF.